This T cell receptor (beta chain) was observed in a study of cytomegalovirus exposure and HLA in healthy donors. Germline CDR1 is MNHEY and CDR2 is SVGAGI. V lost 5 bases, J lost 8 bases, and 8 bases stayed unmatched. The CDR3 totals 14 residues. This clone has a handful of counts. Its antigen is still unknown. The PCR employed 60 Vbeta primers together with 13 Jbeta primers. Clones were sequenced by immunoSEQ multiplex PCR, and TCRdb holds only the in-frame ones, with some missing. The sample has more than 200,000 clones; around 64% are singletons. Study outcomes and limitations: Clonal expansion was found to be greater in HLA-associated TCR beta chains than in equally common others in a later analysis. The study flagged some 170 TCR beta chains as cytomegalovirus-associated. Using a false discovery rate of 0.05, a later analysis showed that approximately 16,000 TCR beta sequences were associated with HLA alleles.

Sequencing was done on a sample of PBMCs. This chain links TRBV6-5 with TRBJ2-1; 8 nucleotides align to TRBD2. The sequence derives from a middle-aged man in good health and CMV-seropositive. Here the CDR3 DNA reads TGTGCCAGCAGTACGGGGACTAGTCTACATGAGCAGTTCTTC. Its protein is CASSTGTSLHEQFF.